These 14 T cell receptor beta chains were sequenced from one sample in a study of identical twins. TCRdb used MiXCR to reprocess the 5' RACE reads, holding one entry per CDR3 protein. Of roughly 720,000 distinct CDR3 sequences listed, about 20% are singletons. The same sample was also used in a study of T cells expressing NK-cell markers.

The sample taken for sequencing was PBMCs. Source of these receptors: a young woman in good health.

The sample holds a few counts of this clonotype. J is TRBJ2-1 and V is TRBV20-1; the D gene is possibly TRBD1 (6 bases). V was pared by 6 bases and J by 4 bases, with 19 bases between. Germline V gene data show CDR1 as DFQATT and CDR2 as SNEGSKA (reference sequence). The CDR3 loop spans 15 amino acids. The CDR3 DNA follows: TGCAGTGCCCCCCTCGGGACATCCCTATACAATGAGCAGTTCTTC. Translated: CSAPLGTSLYNEQFF.

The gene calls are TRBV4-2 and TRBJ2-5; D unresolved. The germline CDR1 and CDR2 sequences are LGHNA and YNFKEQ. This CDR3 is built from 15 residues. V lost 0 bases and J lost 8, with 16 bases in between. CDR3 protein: CASSQDRSPTVTQYF. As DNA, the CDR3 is TGTGCCAGCAGCCAAGATCGCAGCCCTACCGTAACCCAGTACTTC.

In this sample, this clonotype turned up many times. The CDR3 DNA is TGTGCCAGCAGTTACTCGCGGGAGGGCCGCCCCGGGGAGCTGTTTTTT. Protein sequence: CASSYSREGRPGELFF. The chain links TRBV6-5 to TRBJ2-2; 9 positions agree with TRBD2. The CDR3 sequence is 16 residues long. Germline-derived CDR1 and CDR2 are MNHEY and SVGAGI. The trim removed 0 bases at V and 6 bases at J, leaving 5 bases unmatched.

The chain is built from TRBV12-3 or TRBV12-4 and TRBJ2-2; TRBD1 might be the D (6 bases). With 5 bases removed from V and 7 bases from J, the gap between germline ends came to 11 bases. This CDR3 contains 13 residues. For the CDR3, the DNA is TGTGCCAGCAGTCCGCAGGGGAGCGGGGAGCTGTTTTTT. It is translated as CASSPQGSGELFF.

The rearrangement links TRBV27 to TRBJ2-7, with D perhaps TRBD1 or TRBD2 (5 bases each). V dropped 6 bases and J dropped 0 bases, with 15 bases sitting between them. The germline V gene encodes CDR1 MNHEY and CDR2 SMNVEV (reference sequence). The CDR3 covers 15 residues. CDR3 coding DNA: TGTGCCAGCAGAATCGGGACGGCTAGCTCCTACGAGCAGTACTTC. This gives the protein CASRIGTASSYEQYF.

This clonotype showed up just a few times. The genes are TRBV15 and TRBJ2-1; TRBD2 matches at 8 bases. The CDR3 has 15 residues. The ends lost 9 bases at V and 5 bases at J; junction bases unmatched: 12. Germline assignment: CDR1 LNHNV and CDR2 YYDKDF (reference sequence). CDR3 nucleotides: TGTGCCACGCGGGGGGTCATCGTTAACAACAATGAGCAGTTCTTC. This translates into CATRGVIVNNNEQFF.

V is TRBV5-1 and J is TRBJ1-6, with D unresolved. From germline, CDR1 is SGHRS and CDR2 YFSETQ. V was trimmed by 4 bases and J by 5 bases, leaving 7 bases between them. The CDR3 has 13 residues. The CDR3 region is CASSPNDNSPLHF. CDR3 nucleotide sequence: TGCGCCAGCAGCCCGAACGATAATTCACCCCTCCACTTT.

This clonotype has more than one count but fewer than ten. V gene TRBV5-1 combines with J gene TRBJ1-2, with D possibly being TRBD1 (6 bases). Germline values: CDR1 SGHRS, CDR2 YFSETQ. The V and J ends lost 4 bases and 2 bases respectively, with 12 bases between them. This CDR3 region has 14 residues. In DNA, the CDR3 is TGCGCCAGCAGCCCAAACACAGGGAACTATGGCTACACCTTC. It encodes CASSPNTGNYGYTF. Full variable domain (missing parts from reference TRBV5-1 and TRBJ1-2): KAGVTQTPRYLIKTRGQQVTLSCSPISGHRSVSWYQQTPGQGLQFLFEYFSETQRNKGNFPGRFSGRQFSNSRSEMNVSTLELGDSALYLCASSPNTGNYGYTFGSGTRLTVV.

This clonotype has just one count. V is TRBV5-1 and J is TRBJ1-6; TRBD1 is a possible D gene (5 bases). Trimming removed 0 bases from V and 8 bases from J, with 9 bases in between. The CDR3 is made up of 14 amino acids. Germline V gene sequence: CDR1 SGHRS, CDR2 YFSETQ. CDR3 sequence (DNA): TGCGCCAGCAGCTTGGGGGTGGGGGATTCACCCCTCCACTTT. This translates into CASSLGVGDSPLHF. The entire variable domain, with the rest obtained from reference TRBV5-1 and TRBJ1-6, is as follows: KAGVTQTPRYLIKTRGQQVTLSCSPISGHRSVSWYQQTPGQGLQFLFEYFSETQRNKGNFPGRFSGRQFSNSRSEMNVSTLELGDSALYLCASSLGVGDSPLHFGNGTRLTVT.

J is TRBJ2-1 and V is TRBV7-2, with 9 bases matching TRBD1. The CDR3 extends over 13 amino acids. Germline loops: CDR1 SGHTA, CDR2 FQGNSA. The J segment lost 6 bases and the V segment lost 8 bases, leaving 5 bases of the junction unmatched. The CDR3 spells CASGDRVLNEQFF. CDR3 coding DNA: TGTGCCAGCGGGGACAGGGTTCTCAATGAGCAGTTCTTC.

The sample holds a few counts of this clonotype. CDR3 sequence reads: CASSHKTTGRGETQYF. As DNA, the CDR3 is TGCGCCAGCAGCCACAAGACTACAGGGCGGGGGGAGACCCAGTACTTC. The chain uses TRBV4-3 and TRBJ2-5; TRBD2 might be the D (7 bases). Trimming left V 3 bases short and J 5 bases short, with 19 bases between. The germline CDR1 and CDR2 sequences are LGHNA and YSLEER. The CDR3 sequence is 16 residues long.

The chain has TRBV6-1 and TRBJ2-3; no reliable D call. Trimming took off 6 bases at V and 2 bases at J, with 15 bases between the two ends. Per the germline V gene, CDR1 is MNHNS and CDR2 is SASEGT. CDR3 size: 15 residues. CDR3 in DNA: TGTGCCAGCAGCCTGACGGGTTATTTCACAGATACGCAGTATTTT. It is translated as CASSLTGYFTDTQYF.

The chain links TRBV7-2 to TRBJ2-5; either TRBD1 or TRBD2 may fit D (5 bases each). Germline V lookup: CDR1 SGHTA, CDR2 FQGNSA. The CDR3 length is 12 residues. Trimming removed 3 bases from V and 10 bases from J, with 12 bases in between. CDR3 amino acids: CASSFPLGGQYF. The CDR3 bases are TGTGCCAGCAGCTTTCCCCTTGGGGGCCAGTACTTC.

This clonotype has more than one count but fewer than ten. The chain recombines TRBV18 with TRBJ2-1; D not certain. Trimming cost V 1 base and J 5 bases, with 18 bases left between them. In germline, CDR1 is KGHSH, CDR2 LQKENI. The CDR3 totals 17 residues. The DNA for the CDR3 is TGTGCCAGCTCACCACGAGGCCCAGCAGGAGTACACAATGAGCAGTTCTTC. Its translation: CASSPRGPAGVHNEQFF. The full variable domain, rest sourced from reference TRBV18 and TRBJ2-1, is NAGVMQNPRHLVRRRGQEARLRCSPMKGHSHVYWYRQLPEEGLKFMVYLQKENIIDESGMPKERFSAEFPKEGPSILRIQQVVRGDSAAYFCASSPRGPAGVHNEQFFGPGTRLTVL.